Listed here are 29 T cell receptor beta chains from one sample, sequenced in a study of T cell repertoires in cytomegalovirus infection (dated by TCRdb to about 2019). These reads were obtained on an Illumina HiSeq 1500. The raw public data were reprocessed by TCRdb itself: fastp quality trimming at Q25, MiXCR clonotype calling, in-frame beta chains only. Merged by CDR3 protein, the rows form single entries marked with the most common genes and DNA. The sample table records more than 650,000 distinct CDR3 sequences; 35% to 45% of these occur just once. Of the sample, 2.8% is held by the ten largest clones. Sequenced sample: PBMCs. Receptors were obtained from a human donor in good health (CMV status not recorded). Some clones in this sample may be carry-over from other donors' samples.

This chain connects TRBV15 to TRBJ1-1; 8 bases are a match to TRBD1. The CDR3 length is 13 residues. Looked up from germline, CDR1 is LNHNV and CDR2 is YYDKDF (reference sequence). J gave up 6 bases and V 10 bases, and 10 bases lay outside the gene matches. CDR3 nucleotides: TGTGCCATTTATTCCCAGGGGGCTGCTGAAGCTTTCTTT. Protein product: CAIYSQGAAEAFF.

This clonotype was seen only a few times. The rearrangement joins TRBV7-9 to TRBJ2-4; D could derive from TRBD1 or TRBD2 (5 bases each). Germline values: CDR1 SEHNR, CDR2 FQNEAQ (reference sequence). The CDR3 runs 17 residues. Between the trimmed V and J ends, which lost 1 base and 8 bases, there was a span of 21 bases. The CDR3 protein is CASSLGSQAVGRDIQYF. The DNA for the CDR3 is TGTGCCAGCAGCTTAGGGTCACAGGCAGTAGGGAGAGACATTCAGTACTTC.

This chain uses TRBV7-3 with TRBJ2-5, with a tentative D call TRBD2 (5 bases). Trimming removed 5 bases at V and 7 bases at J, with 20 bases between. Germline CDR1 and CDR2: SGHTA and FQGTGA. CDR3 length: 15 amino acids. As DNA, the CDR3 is TGTGCCAGCAGCACCGACGGGGTCACGGTGGCGACCCAGTACTTC. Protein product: CASSTDGVTVATQYF.

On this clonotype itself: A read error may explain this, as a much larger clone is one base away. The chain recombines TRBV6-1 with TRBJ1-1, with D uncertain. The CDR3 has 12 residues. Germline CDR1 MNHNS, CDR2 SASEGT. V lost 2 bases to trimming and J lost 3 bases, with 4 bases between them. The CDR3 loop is CASSEWDTEAFF. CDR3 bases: TGTGCCAGCAGTGAATGGGACACTGAAGCTTTCTTT.

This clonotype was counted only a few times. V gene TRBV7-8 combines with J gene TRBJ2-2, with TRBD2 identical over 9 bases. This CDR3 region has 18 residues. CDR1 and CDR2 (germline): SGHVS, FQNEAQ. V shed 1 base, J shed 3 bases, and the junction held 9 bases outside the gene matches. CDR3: CASSLVGTSLFHTGELFF. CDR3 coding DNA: TGTGCCAGCAGCTTAGTAGGGACTAGCCTCTTTCACACCGGGGAGCTGTTTTTT.

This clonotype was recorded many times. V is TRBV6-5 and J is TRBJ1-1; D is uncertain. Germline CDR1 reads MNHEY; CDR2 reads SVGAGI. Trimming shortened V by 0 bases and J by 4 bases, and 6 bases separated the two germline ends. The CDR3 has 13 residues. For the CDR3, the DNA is TGTGCCAGCAGTTACTCCGAGGGCACTGAAGCTTTCTTT. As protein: CASSYSEGTEAFF.

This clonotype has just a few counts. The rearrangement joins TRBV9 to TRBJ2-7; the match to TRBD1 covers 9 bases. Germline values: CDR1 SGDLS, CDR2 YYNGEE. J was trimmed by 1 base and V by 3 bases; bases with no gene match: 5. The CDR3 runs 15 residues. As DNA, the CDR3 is TGTGCCAGCAGCGGATCACAGGGGGCATCCTACGAGCAGTACTTC. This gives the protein CASSGSQGASYEQYF.

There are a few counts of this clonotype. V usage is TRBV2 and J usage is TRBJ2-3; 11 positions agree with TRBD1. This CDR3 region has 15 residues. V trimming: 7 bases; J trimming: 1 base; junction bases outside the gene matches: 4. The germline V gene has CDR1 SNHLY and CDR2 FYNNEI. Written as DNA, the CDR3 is TGTGCCAGCACCTGGACAGGGGGCGGCACAGATACGCAGTATTTT. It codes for CASTWTGGGTDTQYF.

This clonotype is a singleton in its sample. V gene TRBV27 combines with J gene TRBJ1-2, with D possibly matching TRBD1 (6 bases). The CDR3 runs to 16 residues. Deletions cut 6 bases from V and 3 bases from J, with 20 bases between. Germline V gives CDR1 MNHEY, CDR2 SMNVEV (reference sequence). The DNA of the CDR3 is TGTGCCAGCAGACCAACCGTGAGGGGGTTTGACTATGGCTACACCTTC. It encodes CASRPTVRGFDYGYTF.

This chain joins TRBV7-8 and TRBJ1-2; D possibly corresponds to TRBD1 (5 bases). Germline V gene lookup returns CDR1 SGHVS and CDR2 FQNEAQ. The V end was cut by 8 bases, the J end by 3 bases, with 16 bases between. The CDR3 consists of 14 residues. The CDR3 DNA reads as TGTGCCAGCGGGGCTGGCCTTTGGGACTATGGCTACACCTTC. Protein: CASGAGLWDYGYTF.

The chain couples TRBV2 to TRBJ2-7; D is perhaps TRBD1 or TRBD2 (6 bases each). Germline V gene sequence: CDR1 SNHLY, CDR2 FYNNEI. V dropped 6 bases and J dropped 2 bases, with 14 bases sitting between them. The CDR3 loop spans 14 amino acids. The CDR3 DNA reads TGTGCCAGCAGACAACGGGGGCTAACCTACGAGCAGTACTTC. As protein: CASRQRGLTYEQYF.

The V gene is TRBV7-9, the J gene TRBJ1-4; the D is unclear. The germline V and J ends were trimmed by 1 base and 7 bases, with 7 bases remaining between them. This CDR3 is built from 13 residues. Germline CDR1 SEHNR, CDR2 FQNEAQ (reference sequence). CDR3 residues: CASSLDVREKLFF. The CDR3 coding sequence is TGTGCCAGCAGCTTAGACGTCCGTGAAAAACTGTTTTTT.

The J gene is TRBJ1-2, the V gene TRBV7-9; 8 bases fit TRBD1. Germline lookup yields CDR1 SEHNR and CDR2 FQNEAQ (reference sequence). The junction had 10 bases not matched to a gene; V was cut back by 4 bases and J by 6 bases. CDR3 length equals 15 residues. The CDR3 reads CASSSAGQVAHGYTF. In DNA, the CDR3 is TGTGCCAGCAGCTCAGCGGGACAGGTGGCTCATGGCTACACCTTC.

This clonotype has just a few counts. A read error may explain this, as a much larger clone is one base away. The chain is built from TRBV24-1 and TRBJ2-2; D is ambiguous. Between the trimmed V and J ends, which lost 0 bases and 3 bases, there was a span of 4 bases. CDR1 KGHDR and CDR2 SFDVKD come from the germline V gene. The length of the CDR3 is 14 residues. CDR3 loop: CATSDLDHTGELFF. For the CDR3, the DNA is TGTGCCACCAGTGATTTGGATCACACCGGGGAGCTGTTTTTT.

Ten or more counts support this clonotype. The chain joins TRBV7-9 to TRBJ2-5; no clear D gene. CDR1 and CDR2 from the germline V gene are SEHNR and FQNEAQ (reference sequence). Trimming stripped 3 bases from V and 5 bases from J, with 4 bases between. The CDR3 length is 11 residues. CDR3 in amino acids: CASSFSETQYF. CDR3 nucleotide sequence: TGTGCCAGCAGCTTTAGTGAGACCCAGTACTTC. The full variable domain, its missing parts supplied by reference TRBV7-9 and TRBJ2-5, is DTGVSQNPRHKITKRGQNVTFRCDPISEHNRLYWYRQTLGQGPEFLTYFQNEAQLEKSRLLSDRFSAERPKGSFSTLEIQRTEQGDSAMYLCASSFSETQYFGPGTRLLVL.

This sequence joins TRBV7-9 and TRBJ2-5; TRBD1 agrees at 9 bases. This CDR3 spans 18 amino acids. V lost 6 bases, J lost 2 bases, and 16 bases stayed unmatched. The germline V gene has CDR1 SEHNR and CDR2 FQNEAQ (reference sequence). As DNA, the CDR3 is TGTGCCAGCAGTATAAGGGCCCGAGACAGGGGGAAACAAGAGACCCAGTACTTC. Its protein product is CASSIRARDRGKQETQYF. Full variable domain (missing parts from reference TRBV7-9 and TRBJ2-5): DTGVSQNPRHKITKRGQNVTFRCDPISEHNRLYWYRQTLGQGPEFLTYFQNEAQLEKSRLLSDRFSAERPKGSFSTLEIQRTEQGDSAMYLCASSIRARDRGKQETQYFGPGTRLLVL.

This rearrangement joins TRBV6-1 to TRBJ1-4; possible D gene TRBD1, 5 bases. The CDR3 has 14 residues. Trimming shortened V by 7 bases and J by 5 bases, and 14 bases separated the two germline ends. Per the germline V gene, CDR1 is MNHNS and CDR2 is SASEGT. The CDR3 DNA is TGTGCCAGCACGGAGGGACTGGGGAATGAAAAACTGTTTTTT. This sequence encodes CASTEGLGNEKLFF.

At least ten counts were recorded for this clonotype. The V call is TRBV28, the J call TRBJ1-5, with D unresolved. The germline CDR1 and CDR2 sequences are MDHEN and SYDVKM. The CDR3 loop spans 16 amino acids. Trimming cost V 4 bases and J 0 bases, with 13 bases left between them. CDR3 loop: CASSSQKLHSNQPQHF. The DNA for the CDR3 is TGTGCCAGCAGTTCTCAAAAATTACATAGCAATCAGCCCCAGCATTTT.

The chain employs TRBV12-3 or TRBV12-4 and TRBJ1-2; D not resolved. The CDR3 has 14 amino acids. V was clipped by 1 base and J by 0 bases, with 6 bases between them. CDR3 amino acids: CASSLVPANYGYTF. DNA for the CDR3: TGTGCCAGCAGTTTAGTCCCAGCTAACTATGGCTACACCTTC.

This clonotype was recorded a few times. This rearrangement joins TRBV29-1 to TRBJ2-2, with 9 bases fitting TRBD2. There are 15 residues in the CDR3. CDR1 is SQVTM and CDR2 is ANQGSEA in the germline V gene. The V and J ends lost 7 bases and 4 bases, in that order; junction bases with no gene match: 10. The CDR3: CSAHSGRTGTGELFF. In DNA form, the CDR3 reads TGCAGCGCCCATAGCGGGAGAACGGGCACCGGGGAGCTGTTTTTT.

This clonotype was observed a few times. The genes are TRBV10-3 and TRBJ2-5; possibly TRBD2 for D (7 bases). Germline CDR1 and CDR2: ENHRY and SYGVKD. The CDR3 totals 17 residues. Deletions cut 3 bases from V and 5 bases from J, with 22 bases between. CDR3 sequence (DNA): TGTGCCATCAGTGACCCTCCAAGGGGGGGAGAGGGGGAGACCCAGTACTTC. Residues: CAISDPPRGGEGETQYF.

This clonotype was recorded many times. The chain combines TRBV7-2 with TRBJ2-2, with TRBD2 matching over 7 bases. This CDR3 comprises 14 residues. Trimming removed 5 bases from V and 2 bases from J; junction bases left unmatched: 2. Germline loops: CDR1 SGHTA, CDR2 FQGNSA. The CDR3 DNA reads TGTGCCAGCAGCGGGGGGGATAACACCGGGGAGCTGTTTTTT. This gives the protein CASSGGDNTGELFF.

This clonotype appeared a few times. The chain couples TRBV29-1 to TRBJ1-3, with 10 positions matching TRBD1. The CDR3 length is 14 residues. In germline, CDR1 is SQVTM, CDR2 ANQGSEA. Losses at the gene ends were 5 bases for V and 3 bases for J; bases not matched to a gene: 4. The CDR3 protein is CSVMTGGGGNTIYF. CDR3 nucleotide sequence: TGCAGCGTTATGACAGGGGGCGGTGGAAACACCATATATTTT.

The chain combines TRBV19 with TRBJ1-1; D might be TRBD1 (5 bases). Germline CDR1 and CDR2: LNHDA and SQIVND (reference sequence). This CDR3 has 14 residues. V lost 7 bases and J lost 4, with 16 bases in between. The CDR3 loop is CASNGPRDGTEAFF. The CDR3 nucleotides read TGTGCCAGTAACGGGCCGAGGGACGGCACTGAAGCTTTCTTT.

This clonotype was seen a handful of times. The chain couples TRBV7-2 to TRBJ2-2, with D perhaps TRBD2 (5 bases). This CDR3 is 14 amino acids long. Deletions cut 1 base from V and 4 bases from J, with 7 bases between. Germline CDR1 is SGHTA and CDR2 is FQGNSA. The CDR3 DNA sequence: TGTGCCAGCAGCTTAGTAGCGAGCACCGGGGAGCTGTTTTTT. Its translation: CASSLVASTGELFF.

The CDR3 sequence: CASRGLEAFNEKLFF. The CDR3 DNA follows: TGTGCCAGCAGGGGGCTGGAGGCCTTTAATGAAAAACTGTTTTTT. The rearrangement uses TRBV27 and TRBJ1-4, with D possibly TRBD1 on 5 matching bases. This CDR3 contains 15 residues. Germline CDR1 and CDR2: MNHEY and SMNVEV (reference sequence). V lost 6 bases and J 4 bases, leaving 15 bases between the germline ends.

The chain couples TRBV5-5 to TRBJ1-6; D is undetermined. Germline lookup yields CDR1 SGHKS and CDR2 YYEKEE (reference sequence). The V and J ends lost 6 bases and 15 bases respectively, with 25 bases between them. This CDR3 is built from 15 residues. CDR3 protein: CASTPDLREEECLHF. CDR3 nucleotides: TGTGCCAGCACCCCGGACTTGAGGGAAGAAGAGTGCCTCCACTTT.

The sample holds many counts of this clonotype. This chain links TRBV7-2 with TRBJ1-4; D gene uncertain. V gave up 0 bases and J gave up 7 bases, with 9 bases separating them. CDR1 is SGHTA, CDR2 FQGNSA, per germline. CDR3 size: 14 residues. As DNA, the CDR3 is TGTGCCAGCAGCTTAGCAGGAGATTTTGAAAAACTGTTTTTT. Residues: CASSLAGDFEKLFF. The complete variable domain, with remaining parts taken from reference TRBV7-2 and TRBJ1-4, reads GAGVSQSPSNKVTEKGKDVELRCDPISGHTALYWYRQSLGQGLEFLIYFQGNSAPDKSGLPSDRFSAERTGGSVSTLTIQRTQQEDSAVYLCASSLAGDFEKLFFGSGTQLSVL.

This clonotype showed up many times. CDR3 coding DNA: TGTGCCAGCAGCTTAGCCAGGCGCGGGAGGGGGACCGGGGAGCTGTTTTTT. Residues: CASSLARRGRGTGELFF. The chain uses TRBV7-8 and TRBJ2-2; TRBD2 matches at 9 bases. The CDR3 contains 17 residues. CDR1 and CDR2 (germline): SGHVS, FQNEAQ. V shed 0 bases and J 5 bases; nucleotides not matched to a gene: 7.